A selection of T cell receptor beta chains follows, all from one sample in a study of CD8 T cells in ankylosing spondylitis. MiXCR, run by TCRdb on the 5' RACE reads, gives a single entry per CDR3 protein. The table has some 450,000 distinct CDR3 sequences, roughly 15% seen once. Input material: blood, either unsorted or a sorted T cell fraction (not recorded which). The source of these receptors is a male donor with ankylosing spondylitis. Both conserved end residues are part of each CDR3. A D gene is named only where the DNA matches it firmly. A clone size is listed for some rows: how often the clone was seen (once, few, many), or a class if it is expanded.

CDR3aa: CASSDGDLNRNTEAFF
CDR3nt: TGTGCCAGCAGTGATGGGGACTTAAACAGGAACACTGAAGCTTTCTTT
j_gene: TRBJ1-1
v_gene: TRBV2
d_gene: NA
abundance: NA

CDR3aa: CASSLGGPNEQFF
CDR3nt: TGTGCCAGCAGCTTAGGGGGACCCAATGAGCAGTTCTTC
j_gene: TRBJ2-1
v_gene: TRBV11-2
d_gene: NA
abundance: many

CDR3aa: CASSTSRGDLYGYTF
CDR3nt: TGCGCCAGCAGTACCTCGAGGGGTGACCTATATGGCTACACCTTC
j_gene: TRBJ1-2
v_gene: TRBV5-1
d_gene: NA
abundance: many

CDR3aa: CASSSGTGLSRANVLTF
CDR3nt: TGTGCCAGCAGCTCCGGGACAGGGCTGTCCCGGGCCAACGTCCTGACTTTC
j_gene: TRBJ2-6
v_gene: TRBV7-9
d_gene: TRBD1
abundance: NA

CDR3aa: CASGSDYRGMNTEAFF
CDR3nt: TGTGCTAGTGGCTCGGATTACAGGGGCATGAACACTGAAGCTTTCTTT
j_gene: TRBJ1-1
v_gene: TRBV12-5
d_gene: TRBD1
abundance: few

CDR3aa: CAISDDANNSPLHF
CDR3nt: TGTGCCATCAGTGACGACGCGAATAATTCACCCCTCCACTTT
j_gene: TRBJ1-6
v_gene: TRBV10-3
d_gene: NA
abundance: NA

CDR3aa: CASSQPPRGTEAFF
CDR3nt: TGTGCCAGCAGCCAGCCGCCTAGGGGAACTGAAGCTTTCTTT
j_gene: TRBJ1-1
v_gene: TRBV3-1
d_gene: NA
abundance: NA

CDR3aa: CASSLVGDQPQHF
CDR3nt: TGTGCCAGCAGCTTAGTCGGGGATCAGCCCCAGCATTTT
j_gene: TRBJ1-5
v_gene: TRBV7-8
d_gene: NA
abundance: NA

CDR3aa: CASSPTDPGDTQYF
CDR3nt: TGTGCCAGCTCACCTACGGACCCCGGAGATACGCAGTATTTT
j_gene: TRBJ2-3
v_gene: TRBV18
d_gene: NA
abundance: NA

CDR3aa: CASSQSGLGDSGANVLTF
CDR3nt: TGTGCCAGCAGCCAAAGCGGATTAGGGGACTCTGGGGCCAACGTCCTGACTTTC
j_gene: TRBJ2-6
v_gene: TRBV5-6
d_gene: NA
abundance: NA

CDR3aa: CASSQRDTRFYTF
CDR3nt: TGTGCCAGCAGCCAGAGGGACACCCGCTTCTACACCTTC
j_gene: TRBJ1-2
v_gene: TRBV3-1
d_gene: NA
abundance: NA

CDR3aa: CASSLGAGTPNTGELFF
CDR3nt: TGTGCCAGCAGCCTGGGGGCCGGGACGCCAAACACCGGGGAGCTGTTTTTT
j_gene: TRBJ2-2
v_gene: TRBV5-6
d_gene: NA
abundance: few

CDR3aa: CASSLAWGQGQNSPLHF
CDR3nt: TGCGCCAGCAGCTTGGCCTGGGGACAGGGGCAAAATTCACCCCTCCACTTT
j_gene: TRBJ1-6
v_gene: TRBV5-1
d_gene: TRBD1
abundance: NA

CDR3aa: CASSLVGTSPHEQYF
CDR3nt: TGTGCCAGCAGCTTAGTGGGGACTAGCCCGCACGAGCAGTACTTC
j_gene: TRBJ2-7
v_gene: TRBV7-2
d_gene: TRBD2
abundance: NA

CDR3aa: CASSPGTSKDTQYF
CDR3nt: TGCGCCAGCAGCCCCGGGACTAGTAAGGATACGCAGTATTTT
j_gene: TRBJ2-3
v_gene: TRBV5-1
d_gene: TRBD2
abundance: NA

CDR3aa: CASGKHSGASYNEQFF
CDR3nt: TGTGCCAGCGGCAAACATAGCGGGGCTTCCTACAATGAGCAGTTCTTC
j_gene: TRBJ2-1
v_gene: TRBV3-1
d_gene: TRBD2
abundance: NA

CDR3aa: CSASITTKEETQYF
CDR3nt: TGCAGTGCTTCAATTACTACGAAGGAGGAGACCCAGTACTTC
j_gene: TRBJ2-5
v_gene: TRBV20-1
d_gene: NA
abundance: few

CDR3aa: CASSQGLAGTYYTF
CDR3nt: TGTGCCAGCAGCCAAGGGTTGGCAGGGACCTACTACACCTTC
j_gene: TRBJ1-2
v_gene: TRBV3-1
d_gene: NA
abundance: NA

CDR3aa: CASSYSPQLAGRGTYEQYF
CDR3nt: TGTGCCAGCAGTTACTCCCCACAACTAGCGGGACGCGGGACCTACGAGCAGTACTTC
j_gene: TRBJ2-7
v_gene: TRBV6-2/TRBV6-3
d_gene: TRBD2
abundance: few

CDR3aa: CASSLKAGDTQYF
CDR3nt: TGTGCCAGCAGCTTAAAGGCCGGGGATACGCAGTATTTT
j_gene: TRBJ2-3
v_gene: TRBV7-3
d_gene: NA
abundance: NA

CDR3aa: CSARQGGVTEAFF
CDR3nt: TGCAGTGCCAGACAGGGGGGAGTCACTGAAGCTTTCTTT
j_gene: TRBJ1-1
v_gene: TRBV20-1
d_gene: TRBD1
abundance: few

CDR3aa: CASSLDSGKDEQFF
CDR3nt: TGTGCCAGCAGCTTGGATAGCGGGAAGGATGAGCAGTTCTTC
j_gene: TRBJ2-1
v_gene: TRBV7-7
d_gene: TRBD2
abundance: many

CDR3aa: CASSETGISSGGTTGELFF
CDR3nt: TGCGCCAGCAGTGAAACGGGGATTTCTAGCGGGGGGACCACCGGGGAGCTGTTTTTT
j_gene: TRBJ2-2
v_gene: TRBV10-1
d_gene: TRBD2
abundance: few

CDR3aa: CSVKTGAREAFF
CDR3nt: TGCAGCGTTAAAACAGGGGCCCGTGAAGCTTTCTTT
j_gene: TRBJ1-1
v_gene: TRBV29-1
d_gene: TRBD1
abundance: NA

CDR3aa: CASSQDGSGGKNIQYF
CDR3nt: TGTGCCAGCAGCCAAGATGGGAGTGGGGGCAAAAACATTCAGTACTTC
j_gene: TRBJ2-4
v_gene: TRBV4-2
d_gene: NA
abundance: few

CDR3aa: CSASPRQPNNSPLHF
CDR3nt: TGCAGTGCTAGCCCCCGGCAGCCTAATAATTCACCCCTCCACTTT
j_gene: TRBJ1-6
v_gene: TRBV20-1
d_gene: NA
abundance: NA

CDR3aa: CASSPTAYEQYF
CDR3nt: TGTGCCAGCAGCCCTACGGCTTACGAGCAGTACTTC
j_gene: TRBJ2-7
v_gene: TRBV12-3/TRBV12-4
d_gene: NA
abundance: many

CDR3aa: CASSVGGVQETQYF
CDR3nt: TGTGCCAGCAGCGTTGGGGGCGTCCAAGAGACCCAGTACTTC
j_gene: TRBJ2-5
v_gene: TRBV9
d_gene: NA
abundance: few

CDR3aa: CASSLSPGQGELFF
CDR3nt: TGTGCCAGCAGTTTATCCCCCGGACAGGGGGAGCTGTTTTTT
j_gene: TRBJ2-2
v_gene: TRBV28
d_gene: NA
abundance: NA

CDR3aa: CAWSGSRADTQYF
CDR3nt: TGTGCCTGGTCCGGGTCTAGGGCAGATACGCAGTATTTT
j_gene: TRBJ2-3
v_gene: TRBV30
d_gene: NA
abundance: NA

CDR3aa: CSAYWDRGDEQYF
CDR3nt: TGCAGTGCTTACTGGGACAGGGGGGACGAGCAGTACTTC
j_gene: TRBJ2-7
v_gene: TRBV20-1
d_gene: TRBD1
abundance: NA

CDR3aa: CASSRGAPRNTGELFF
CDR3nt: TGTGCCAGCAGCCGGGGTGCACCCCGTAACACCGGGGAGCTGTTTTTT
j_gene: TRBJ2-2
v_gene: TRBV6-2/TRBV6-3
d_gene: NA
abundance: NA

CDR3aa: CASSWRGTAQETQYF
CDR3nt: TGTGCCAGCAGTTGGCGCGGGACCGCACAAGAGACCCAGTACTTC
j_gene: TRBJ2-5
v_gene: TRBV11-2
d_gene: NA
abundance: NA

CDR3aa: CSAPDDRGDEQYF
CDR3nt: TGCAGTGCTCCCGATGACAGGGGGGACGAGCAGTACTTC
j_gene: TRBJ2-7
v_gene: TRBV20-1
d_gene: TRBD1
abundance: few

CDR3aa: CASSEAGRQPQHF
CDR3nt: TGTGCCAGCAGTGAAGCAGGGCGTCAGCCCCAGCATTTT
j_gene: TRBJ1-5
v_gene: TRBV6-1
d_gene: NA
abundance: many

CDR3aa: CASSQSRGQGRPQHF
CDR3nt: TGTGCCAGCAGTCAAAGCAGGGGGCAAGGGAGGCCCCAGCATTTT
j_gene: TRBJ1-5
v_gene: TRBV12-3/TRBV12-4
d_gene: TRBD1
abundance: many

CDR3aa: CASSKHSRFSTIYF
CDR3nt: TGTGCCAGCAGCAAGCACAGTCGCTTCTCCACCATATATTTT
j_gene: TRBJ1-3
v_gene: TRBV21-1
d_gene: NA
abundance: many

CDR3aa: CASRPYSGNTIYF
CDR3nt: TGTGCCAGCAGGCCGTACTCTGGAAACACCATATATTTT
j_gene: TRBJ1-3
v_gene: TRBV6-1
d_gene: NA
abundance: many

CDR3aa: CASSFPGLGVRGEAFF
CDR3nt: TGTGCCAGCAGCTTCCCCGGTCTGGGTGTGCGGGGTGAAGCTTTCTTT
j_gene: TRBJ1-1
v_gene: TRBV7-9
d_gene: NA
abundance: few

CDR3aa: CASSPWPAESTEAFF
CDR3nt: TGTGCCAGCAGCCCCTGGCCCGCTGAGAGCACTGAAGCTTTCTTT
j_gene: TRBJ1-1
v_gene: TRBV5-6
d_gene: NA
abundance: many

CDR3aa: CASSPRPGGDTEAFF
CDR3nt: TGTGCCAGCAGCCCCAGGCCCGGGGGGGACACTGAAGCTTTCTTT
j_gene: TRBJ1-1
v_gene: TRBV3-1
d_gene: NA
abundance: few

CDR3aa: CATSGLAGGYEQYF
CDR3nt: TGTGCCACCTCCGGACTAGCGGGAGGTTACGAGCAGTACTTC
j_gene: TRBJ2-7
v_gene: TRBV28
d_gene: TRBD2
abundance: many

CDR3aa: CASSTTSGRSHEQYF
CDR3nt: TGTGCCAGCAGCACGACTAGCGGGAGGTCCCACGAGCAGTACTTC
j_gene: TRBJ2-7
v_gene: TRBV13
d_gene: TRBD2
abundance: NA

CDR3aa: CASSVEGLLRSYNEQFF
CDR3nt: TGTGCCAGCAGCGTAGAAGGTCTGCTCCGCTCCTACAATGAGCAGTTCTTC
j_gene: TRBJ2-1
v_gene: TRBV9
d_gene: NA
abundance: NA

CDR3aa: CASSETGGRANEKLFF
CDR3nt: TGTGCCAGCAGTGAGACAGGGGGCAGGGCTAATGAAAAACTGTTTTTT
j_gene: TRBJ1-4
v_gene: TRBV6-1
d_gene: TRBD1
abundance: few

CDR3aa: CASSFGWGYEQYF
CDR3nt: TGTGCCAGCAGCTTTGGATGGGGGTACGAGCAGTACTTC
j_gene: TRBJ2-7
v_gene: TRBV5-5
d_gene: NA
abundance: few

CDR3aa: CASSLGTSANYNEQFF
CDR3nt: TGTGCCAGCAGCTTAGGGACTAGCGCCAATTACAATGAGCAGTTCTTC
j_gene: TRBJ2-1
v_gene: TRBV7-6
d_gene: TRBD2
abundance: NA

CDR3aa: CASSRLAGLTDTQYF
CDR3nt: TGTGCCAGCAGTCGACTAGCGGGTCTAACAGATACGCAGTATTTT
j_gene: TRBJ2-3
v_gene: TRBV2
d_gene: TRBD2
abundance: NA

CDR3aa: CASSLAGTHDGPQHF
CDR3nt: TGCGCCAGCAGCTTGGCTGGGACTCACGACGGGCCCCAGCATTTT
j_gene: TRBJ1-5
v_gene: TRBV5-1
d_gene: NA
abundance: NA

CDR3aa: CSVDRGGTDTQYF
CDR3nt: TGCAGCGTGGACAGGGGTGGCACAGATACGCAGTATTTT
j_gene: TRBJ2-3
v_gene: TRBV29-1
d_gene: TRBD1
abundance: many

CDR3aa: CASSARASGQYNEQFF
CDR3nt: TGTGCCAGCAGCGCCAGAGCTAGCGGGCAGTACAATGAGCAGTTCTTC
j_gene: TRBJ2-1
v_gene: TRBV9
d_gene: TRBD2
abundance: NA

CDR3aa: CASSELGQGGTEAFF
CDR3nt: TGTGCCAGCAGTGAACTTGGGCAGGGGGGTACTGAAGCTTTCTTT
j_gene: TRBJ1-1
v_gene: TRBV25-1
d_gene: TRBD1
abundance: few

CDR3aa: CASSLAGTGYVKNIQYF
CDR3nt: TGTGCCAGCAGTTTAGCGGGGACAGGGTATGTCAAAAACATTCAGTACTTC
j_gene: TRBJ2-4
v_gene: TRBV12-3/TRBV12-4
d_gene: TRBD1
abundance: few

CDR3aa: CASSEAAVSSGNTIYF
CDR3nt: TGTGCCAGCAGTGAAGCGGCAGTAAGCTCTGGAAACACCATATATTTT
j_gene: TRBJ1-3
v_gene: TRBV6-1
d_gene: NA
abundance: few

CDR3aa: CASRDWGAGGYEQYF
CDR3nt: TGTGCCAGTCGAGATTGGGGCGCTGGGGGCTACGAGCAGTACTTC
j_gene: TRBJ2-7
v_gene: TRBV5-8
d_gene: NA
abundance: NA

CDR3aa: CASSQAYRAQETQYF
CDR3nt: TGCGCCAGCAGCCAGGCTTACAGGGCCCAAGAGACCCAGTACTTC
j_gene: TRBJ2-5
v_gene: TRBV4-3
d_gene: NA
abundance: few

CDR3aa: CSATSGSLAGELFF
CDR3nt: TGCAGCGCCACTAGCGGGAGTTTGGCTGGGGAGCTGTTTTTT
j_gene: TRBJ2-2
v_gene: TRBV29-1
d_gene: TRBD2
abundance: few